This is a list of T cell receptor beta chains from one sample in a study of OX40 agonist ivuxolimab in advanced cancers. TCRdb's copy holds only in-frame clones and misses some; the assay was immunoSEQ multiplex PCR. This table has around 100,000 clones, around 92% appearing once. The sample in question was CD4+ or CD8+ T cells sorted from blood, obtained in a trial of the OX40 agonist ivuxolimab. All receptors come from an adult with an advanced solid tumor such as melanoma, head and neck, liver or kidney cancer. CDR3s include the opening cysteine and the closing phenylalanine or tryptophan. The order of the fields is CDR3 protein, CDR3 DNA, J gene, clone size, D gene, CDR3 length, V gene. D genes are given only for firm matches. For some rows the clone size is stated as once, few or many, or as a class when expanded; others skip it.

CDR3aa: CASSSETTNEKLFF
CDR3nt: TGTGCCAGCAGTTCCGAGACAACTAATGAAAAACTGTTTTTT
j_gene: TRBJ1-4
abundance: -
d_gene: -
len: 14
v_gene: TRBV6-5

CDR3aa: CATKSRGRSADTQYF
CDR3nt: TGTGCCACAAAGAGCCGGGGTAGAAGCGCAGATACGCAGTATTTT
j_gene: TRBJ2-3
abundance: -
d_gene: -
len: 15
v_gene: TRBV6-5

CDR3aa: CASSRTISGNTIYF
CDR3nt: TGTGCCAGCAGCCGGACAATCTCTGGAAACACCATATATTTT
j_gene: TRBJ1-3
abundance: -
d_gene: -
len: 14
v_gene: TRBV9

CDR3aa: CATSRSRDGAAFF
CDR3nt: TGTGCCACCAGCAGATCCCGAGACGGGGCAGCTTTCTTT
j_gene: TRBJ1-1
abundance: -
d_gene: -
len: 13
v_gene: TRBV15

CDR3aa: CSVLGGRVSGYTF
CDR3nt: TGCAGCGTTTTGGGGGGGCGCGTAAGTGGCTACACCTTC
j_gene: TRBJ1-2
abundance: -
d_gene: -
len: 13
v_gene: TRBV29-1

CDR3aa: CASSEWGYGNQPQHF
CDR3nt: TGTGCCAGCAGTGAGTGGGGTTATGGCAATCAGCCCCAGCATTTT
j_gene: TRBJ1-5
abundance: -
d_gene: -
len: 15
v_gene: TRBV2

CDR3aa: CASSLTSVSGNTIYF
CDR3nt: TGTGCCAGCAGCTTAACTTCGGTCTCTGGAAACACCATATATTTT
j_gene: TRBJ1-3
abundance: -
d_gene: -
len: 15
v_gene: TRBV7-2

CDR3aa: CASSQLIRNTGELFF
CDR3nt: TGTGCCAGCAGCCAACTTATCAGGAACACCGGGGAGCTGTTTTTT
j_gene: TRBJ2-2
abundance: -
d_gene: -
len: 15
v_gene: TRBV4-2

CDR3aa: CASSLVGQETQYF
CDR3nt: TGTGCTAGCAGCTTAGTAGGACAAGAGACCCAGTACTTC
j_gene: TRBJ2-5
abundance: once
d_gene: -
len: 13
v_gene: TRBV7-7

CDR3aa: CASSLGPNTDTQYF
CDR3nt: TGTGCCAGCAGCTTAGGCCCTAACACAGATACGCAGTATTTT
j_gene: TRBJ2-3
abundance: -
d_gene: -
len: 14
v_gene: TRBV7-6

CDR3aa: CASRLQGATYEQYF
CDR3nt: TGTGCCAGCAGACTACAGGGGGCAACCTACGAGCAGTACTTC
j_gene: TRBJ2-7
abundance: -
d_gene: TRBD1
len: 14
v_gene: TRBV28

CDR3aa: CASSQESGRNNEQFF
CDR3nt: TGCGCCAGCAGCCAAGAAAGCGGGAGGAACAATGAGCAGTTCTTC
j_gene: TRBJ2-1
abundance: -
d_gene: TRBD2
len: 15
v_gene: TRBV4-3

CDR3aa: CASSQQREGTDTQYF
CDR3nt: TGCGCCAGCAGCCAACAGCGGGAGGGCACAGATACGCAGTATTTT
j_gene: TRBJ2-3
abundance: -
d_gene: TRBD2
len: 15
v_gene: TRBV4-3

CDR3aa: CASSLMSAGETLHF
CDR3nt: TGTGCCAGCAGCTTAATGTCGGCAGGAGAGACCCTCCACTTT
j_gene: TRBJ1-6
abundance: -
d_gene: -
len: 14
v_gene: TRBV5-5

CDR3aa: CASSFDRESEQYF
CDR3nt: TGTGCTAGCAGCTTTGACAGGGAGAGCGAGCAGTACTTC
j_gene: TRBJ2-7
abundance: -
d_gene: TRBD1
len: 13
v_gene: TRBV7-7

CDR3aa: CASSLDRDLDLAIF
CDR3nt: TGTGCCAGCAGCCTCGACAGGGATCTGGACTTAGCTATCTTC
j_gene: TRBJ1-2
abundance: -
d_gene: TRBD1
len: 14
v_gene: TRBV28

CDR3aa: CASSSTVSSYNEQFF
CDR3nt: TGCGCCAGCAGCTCTACAGTTAGCTCCTACAATGAGCAGTTCTTC
j_gene: TRBJ2-1
abundance: -
d_gene: -
len: 15
v_gene: TRBV5-1

CDR3aa: CASSQVPGGIHEQYF
CDR3nt: TGTGCCAGCAGCCAAGTGCCGGGGGGTATCCACGAGCAGTACTTC
j_gene: TRBJ2-7
abundance: -
d_gene: TRBD2
len: 15
v_gene: TRBV14

CDR3aa: CASTYREGNQPQHF
CDR3nt: TGTGCCAGCACTTATCGGGAGGGCAATCAGCCCCAGCATTTT
j_gene: TRBJ1-5
abundance: few
d_gene: -
len: 14
v_gene: TRBV6-6

CDR3aa: CASTGLAGRTQYF
CDR3nt: TGTGCCAGCACCGGACTAGCGGGACGCACGCAGTATTTT
j_gene: TRBJ2-3
abundance: -
d_gene: TRBD2
len: 13
v_gene: TRBV6-5

CDR3aa: CASSFGQGAGRSQFF
CDR3nt: TGTGCCAGCAGTTTCGGACAGGGGGCAGGGAGGTCGCAGTTCTTC
j_gene: TRBJ2-1
abundance: -
d_gene: TRBD1
len: 15
v_gene: TRBV6-6

CDR3aa: CASSVLGGTDTQYF
CDR3nt: TGTGCCAGCAGCGTCCTCGGGGGCACAGATACGCAGTATTTT
j_gene: TRBJ2-3
abundance: once
d_gene: -
len: 14
v_gene: TRBV9

CDR3aa: CATSREAGDYGYTF
CDR3nt: TGTGCCACCAGCAGAGAAGCAGGGGATTATGGCTACACCTTC
j_gene: TRBJ1-2
abundance: -
d_gene: -
len: 14
v_gene: TRBV15

CDR3aa: CASSQDLGQPQHF
CDR3nt: TGTGCCAGCAGCCAAGATCTTGGTCAGCCCCAGCATTTT
j_gene: TRBJ1-5
abundance: -
d_gene: -
len: 13
v_gene: TRBV14

CDR3aa: CASSQYSNQPQHF
CDR3nt: TGTGCCAGCAGTCAGTATAGCAATCAGCCCCAGCATTTT
j_gene: TRBJ1-5
abundance: -
d_gene: -
len: 13
v_gene: TRBV6-5

CDR3aa: CASSVEGQGSYYGYTF
CDR3nt: TGTGCCAGCAGCGTAGAGGGACAGGGGTCTTACTATGGCTACACCTTC
j_gene: TRBJ1-2
abundance: -
d_gene: TRBD1
len: 16
v_gene: TRBV9

CDR3aa: CASSLIAGGNTEAFF
CDR3nt: TGCGCCAGCAGCTTGATAGCGGGGGGTAACACTGAAGCTTTCTTT
j_gene: TRBJ1-1
abundance: -
d_gene: -
len: 15
v_gene: TRBV5-1

CDR3aa: CASSFGRGFSGNTIYF
CDR3nt: TGTGCCAGCAGTTTTGGGCGGGGTTTCTCTGGAAACACCATATATTTT
j_gene: TRBJ1-3
abundance: once
d_gene: -
len: 16
v_gene: TRBV6-5

CDR3aa: CVSSYYRGARHYGYTF
CDR3nt: TGTGTCAGCAGTTACTATCGGGGGGCACGACACTATGGCTACACCTTC
j_gene: TRBJ1-2
abundance: once
d_gene: -
len: 16
v_gene: TRBV6-5

CDR3aa: CASSQDLNSPLHF
CDR3nt: TGTGCCAGCAGCCAAGATTTAAATTCACCCCTCCACTTT
j_gene: TRBJ1-6
abundance: -
d_gene: -
len: 13
v_gene: TRBV4-2

CDR3aa: CASSLGLGQSYEQYF
CDR3nt: TGTGCCAGCAGCTTAGGCCTGGGACAATCCTACGAGCAGTACTTC
j_gene: TRBJ2-7
abundance: -
d_gene: -
len: 15
v_gene: TRBV11-2

CDR3aa: CASSYDHGRADTQYF
CDR3nt: TGTGCCAGCAGTTACGATCACGGCAGGGCCGATACGCAGTATTTT
j_gene: TRBJ2-3
abundance: -
d_gene: -
len: 15
v_gene: TRBV6-5

CDR3aa: CSVVAGAGIQYF
CDR3nt: TGCAGCGTTGTAGCGGGAGCCGGCATTCAGTACTTC
j_gene: TRBJ2-4
abundance: -
d_gene: TRBD2
len: 12
v_gene: TRBV29-1

CDR3aa: CASSHLTGTNYGYTF
CDR3nt: TGCGCCAGCAGCCACCTCACTGGGACTAACTATGGCTACACCTTC
j_gene: TRBJ1-2
abundance: -
d_gene: -
len: 15
v_gene: TRBV4-3

CDR3aa: CAWSVGGDQPQHF
CDR3nt: TGTGCCTGGAGTGTAGGCGGGGATCAGCCCCAGCATTTT
j_gene: TRBJ1-5
abundance: -
d_gene: -
len: 13
v_gene: TRBV30

CDR3aa: CASSPRTVSNSPLHF
CDR3nt: TGTGCCAGCAGTCCTCGGACGGTGTCCAATTCACCCCTCCACTTT
j_gene: TRBJ1-6
abundance: -
d_gene: -
len: 15
v_gene: TRBV28

CDR3aa: CASSQDRGLNSPLHF
CDR3nt: TGCGCCAGCAGCCAAGACAGGGGGCTGAATTCACCCCTCCACTTT
j_gene: TRBJ1-6
abundance: -
d_gene: TRBD1
len: 15
v_gene: TRBV4-3

CDR3aa: CASKLRGASTDTQYF
CDR3nt: TGTGCCAGCAAACTGCGGGGGGCGAGCACAGATACGCAGTATTTT
j_gene: TRBJ2-3
abundance: -
d_gene: TRBD2
len: 15
v_gene: TRBV6-5

CDR3aa: CASSYTPAVGTQYF
CDR3nt: TGTGCCAGCAGTTACACCCCGGCCGTTGGTACGCAGTATTTT
j_gene: TRBJ2-3
abundance: -
d_gene: -
len: 14
v_gene: TRBV6-5

CDR3aa: CASSPSTRGLETQYF
CDR3nt: TGTGCCAGCAGTCCTTCTACCAGGGGGCTTGAGACCCAGTACTTC
j_gene: TRBJ2-5
abundance: -
d_gene: TRBD1
len: 15
v_gene: TRBV2

CDR3aa: CASSQVVGVVRPQHF
CDR3nt: TGCGCCAGCAGCCAAGTTGTGGGAGTGGTACGGCCCCAGCATTTT
j_gene: TRBJ1-5
abundance: -
d_gene: -
len: 15
v_gene: TRBV4-3

CDR3aa: CASSYTSSNTDTQYF
CDR3nt: TGTGCCAGCAGTTACACTAGCTCAAACACAGATACGCAGTATTTT
j_gene: TRBJ2-3
abundance: -
d_gene: -
len: 15
v_gene: TRBV6-5

CDR3aa: CASSQAADRDQPQHF
CDR3nt: TGCGCCAGCAGTCAAGCGGCAGACAGGGACCAGCCCCAGCATTTT
j_gene: TRBJ1-5
abundance: once
d_gene: TRBD1
len: 15
v_gene: TRBV23-1

CDR3aa: CSARRTGELFF
CDR3nt: TGCAGTGCTAGGAGGACCGGGGAGCTGTTTTTT
j_gene: TRBJ2-2
abundance: -
d_gene: -
len: 11
v_gene: TRBV20-1

CDR3aa: CASSSLQETQYF
CDR3nt: TGTGCCAGCAGTTCACTCCAAGAGACCCAGTACTTC
j_gene: TRBJ2-5
abundance: -
d_gene: -
len: 12
v_gene: TRBV28

CDR3aa: CASTTSINTGELFF
CDR3nt: TGTGCCAGCACGACTAGCATAAACACCGGGGAGCTGTTTTTT
j_gene: TRBJ2-2
abundance: -
d_gene: TRBD2
len: 14
v_gene: TRBV6-5

CDR3aa: CASRRWAGGGAGNEQFF
CDR3nt: TGTGCCAGCAGGCGATGGGCCGGCGGGGGGGCGGGAAATGAGCAGTTCTTC
j_gene: TRBJ2-1
abundance: once
d_gene: TRBD2
len: 17
v_gene: TRBV28

CDR3aa: CASSFTNNEQFF
CDR3nt: TGCGCCAGCAGCTTTACCAACAATGAGCAGTTCTTC
j_gene: TRBJ2-1
abundance: -
d_gene: -
len: 12
v_gene: TRBV5-1

CDR3aa: CASSRTDSGNTIYF
CDR3nt: TGTGCCTCCTCGAGGACAGACTCTGGAAACACCATATATTTT
j_gene: TRBJ1-3
abundance: -
d_gene: -
len: 14
v_gene: TRBV10-3

CDR3aa: CASSLQGHYGYTF
CDR3nt: TGTGCCAGCAGTCTACAGGGACACTATGGCTACACCTTC
j_gene: TRBJ1-2
abundance: -
d_gene: -
len: 13
v_gene: TRBV6-5

CDR3aa: CAWSPGDPGTEAFF
CDR3nt: TGTGCCTGGAGTCCAGGGGACCCCGGCACTGAAGCTTTCTTT
j_gene: TRBJ1-1
abundance: -
d_gene: -
len: 14
v_gene: TRBV30

CDR3aa: CASRPVAGSYGYTF
CDR3nt: TGCGCCAGCAGGCCCGTGGCGGGTAGCTATGGCTACACCTTC
j_gene: TRBJ1-2
abundance: once
d_gene: -
len: 14
v_gene: TRBV5-1

CDR3aa: CASAPGQGTDTQYF
CDR3nt: TGTGCCAGCGCCCCGGGACAGGGGACAGATACGCAGTATTTT
j_gene: TRBJ2-3
abundance: -
d_gene: TRBD1
len: 14
v_gene: TRBV6-4

CDR3aa: CASSVYRDTNQPQHF
CDR3nt: TGTGCCAGCAGCGTGTACCGGGACACAAATCAGCCCCAGCATTTT
j_gene: TRBJ1-5
abundance: -
d_gene: -
len: 15
v_gene: TRBV7-2

CDR3aa: CASKGAEPNYGYTF
CDR3nt: TGTGCCAGCAAGGGGGCAGAGCCTAACTATGGCTACACCTTC
j_gene: TRBJ1-2
abundance: -
d_gene: TRBD1
len: 14
v_gene: TRBV6-1